The 25 T cell receptor beta chains in this list originate from one sample, sequenced in a study of CD8+ T cells in alopecia areata. Sequencing used cDNA as its template, made by extracting RNA and reverse transcribing it. The protocol was immunoSEQ multiplex PCR, while the TCRdb copy is restricted to in-frame clones and leaves out a portion. This table has about 130,000 clones, 45% to 60% appearing once. This sample comprised CD4+ T cells sorted from blood, obtained at week 0. The receptor set was obtained from a human donor with alopecia areata.

The chain recombines TRBV7-3 with TRBJ1-5; TRBD1 agrees at 10 bases. Looked up from germline, CDR1 is SGHTA and CDR2 is FQGTGA. The CDR3 contains 15 residues. Trimming took 5 bases from V and 4 from J; bases not matched to a gene: 5. The CDR3, as DNA: TGTGCCAGCAGCGAAGGGACAGGGGAAAATCAGCCCCAGCATTTT. It encodes CASSEGTGENQPQHF. The entire variable domain, with the rest obtained from reference TRBV7-3 and TRBJ1-5, is as follows: GAGVSQTPSNKVTEKGKYVELRCDPISGHTALYWYRQSLGQGPEFLIYFQGTGAADDSGLPNDRFFAVRPEGSVSTLKIQRTERGDSAVYLCASSEGTGENQPQHFGDGTRLSIL.

The chain uses TRBV30 and TRBJ2-2, with D perhaps matching TRBD1 (6 bases). The CDR3 runs 14 residues. In germline, CDR1 is GTSNPN, CDR2 SVGIG (reference sequence). Trimming removed 5 bases at V and 8 bases at J, with 18 bases between. The CDR3 region is CAWLPWGPGGELFF. CDR3 DNA sequence: TGTGCCTGGCTCCCATGGGGGCCGGGAGGGGAGCTGTTTTTT.

The chain employs TRBV2 and TRBJ2-1; D gene ambiguous. The CDR3 loop spans 12 amino acids. V lost 7 bases to trimming and J lost 7 bases, with 11 bases between them. Germline V gene sequence: CDR1 SNHLY, CDR2 FYNNEI. Here the CDR3 DNA reads TGTGCCAGCACTACAAACGGGAATGAGCAGTTCTTC. This sequence encodes CASTTNGNEQFF. The full variable domain, with the rest looked up from reference TRBV2 and TRBJ2-1, is EPEVTQTPSHQVTQMGQEVILRCVPISNHLYFYWYRQILGQKVEFLVSFYNNEISEKSEIFDDQFSVERPDGSNFTLKIRSTKLEDSAMYFCASTTNGNEQFFGPGTRLTVL.

V and J are TRBV29-1 and TRBJ1-1; maybe TRBD1 (5 bases). Germline V gene lookup returns CDR1 SQVTM and CDR2 ANQGSEA. The V gene lost 7 bases and the J gene lost 4 bases, with 19 bases spanning the gap. The CDR3 contains 14 residues. The CDR3 coding sequence is TGCAGCGGAGCCGCCATGGGGGAAGTCACTGAAGCTTTCTTT. Its translation: CSGAAMGEVTEAFF.

The CDR3 bases are TGTGCCAGCAGCAACAACCGGGCCTTCCCCTACAATGAGCAGTTCTTC. It encodes CASSNNRAFPYNEQFF. This chain connects TRBV7-9 to TRBJ2-1, with no clear D. The CDR3 covers 16 residues. Per the germline V gene, CDR1 is SEHNR and CDR2 is FQNEAQ (reference sequence). V shed 5 bases and J shed 2 bases, with 16 bases lying between them.

There are a few counts of this clone. The rearrangement joins TRBV7-9 to TRBJ2-1; TRBD2 matches at 7 bases. The CDR3 spans 14 residues. From germline, CDR1 is SEHNR and CDR2 FQNEAQ (reference sequence). J gave up 1 base and V 4 bases, and 1 base lay outside the gene matches. The CDR3 reads CASSSSGSYNEQFF. The CDR3 nucleotides read TGTGCCAGCAGCTCTAGCGGATCCTACAATGAGCAGTTCTTC.

This chain joins TRBV7-2 and TRBJ2-3, with D uncertain. V lost 1 base, J lost 2 bases, and 7 bases lay in between. Germline V gene lookup returns CDR1 SGHTA and CDR2 FQGNSA. CDR3 length equals 14 residues. CDR3 DNA: TGTGCCAGCAGCTTAGTGGTAGTCACAGATACGCAGTATTTT. This gives the protein CASSLVVVTDTQYF. Full variable domain (remainder filled in from reference TRBV7-2 and TRBJ2-3): GAGVSQSPSNKVTEKGKDVELRCDPISGHTALYWYRQSLGQGLEFLIYFQGNSAPDKSGLPSDRFSAERTGGSVSTLTIQRTQQEDSAVYLCASSLVVVTDTQYFGPGTRLTVL.

V and J are TRBV15 and TRBJ2-3, with 12 bases aligning to TRBD2. The V gene's germline CDR1 is LNHNV and CDR2 YYDKDF (reference sequence). V lost 4 bases, J lost 6 bases, and 8 bases stayed unmatched. The CDR3 loop spans 16 amino acids. The DNA for the CDR3 is TGTGCCACCAGCATTGAAAGGGGGACTAGCGGGGATACGCAGTATTTT. This translates into CATSIERGTSGDTQYF.

J is TRBJ2-2 and V is TRBV23-1, with D unresolved. TRBV23-1 is treated as an ORF (open reading frame) with a function not yet certain. This CDR3 has 14 amino acids. Trimming left V 2 bases short and J 0 bases short, with 4 bases between. The chain's CDR3 is CASSQVPNTGELFF. The CDR3, as DNA: TGCGCCAGCAGTCAAGTCCCGAACACCGGGGAGCTGTTTTTT.

This chain links TRBV19 with TRBJ1-1; D ambiguous. Trimming pared 4 bases from V and 3 bases from J, leaving 6 bases between. Per germline, CDR1 LNHDA and CDR2 SQIVND (reference sequence). This CDR3 comprises 12 residues. Here the CDR3 reads CASSNQYTEAFF. CDR3 in DNA: TGTGCCAGTAGTAACCAGTACACTGAAGCTTTCTTT.

V is TRBV5-4 and J is TRBJ2-5; TRBD1 aligns across 7 bases. CDR1 and CDR2 from the germline V gene are SGHNT and YYREEE (reference sequence). The CDR3 spans 15 residues. V lost 0 bases and J lost 2; bases outside the gene matches: 4. In nucleotides, the CDR3 is TGTGCCAGCAGCTTGGGCGACAGGGTACAAGAGACCCAGTACTTC. It is translated as CASSLGDRVQETQYF.

In its sample, this clone was seen once. The V gene is TRBV5-1, the J gene TRBJ2-3; the match to TRBD2 covers 15 bases. V trimming: 0 bases; J trimming: 4 bases; junction bases outside the gene matches: 6. Germline loops: CDR1 SGHRS, CDR2 YFSETQ. The CDR3 is 18 residues long. The chain's CDR3 is CASSLEWTSGRGPDTQYF. The CDR3 DNA reads as TGCGCCAGCAGCTTGGAATGGACTAGCGGGAGGGGGCCAGATACGCAGTATTTT.

The V gene is TRBV5-1, the J gene TRBJ2-3, with D possibly being TRBD1 (6 bases). V dropped 0 bases and J dropped 5 bases, with 13 bases sitting between them. The CDR3 length is 15 residues. Germline V gives CDR1 SGHRS, CDR2 YFSETQ. CDR3 sequence (DNA): TGCGCCAGCAGCTTGGTCGACAGGTACAAAGATACGCAGTATTTT. It specifies CASSLVDRYKDTQYF. The full variable domain, with the rest looked up from reference TRBV5-1 and TRBJ2-3, is KAGVTQTPRYLIKTRGQQVTLSCSPISGHRSVSWYQQTPGQGLQFLFEYFSETQRNKGNFPGRFSGRQFSNSRSEMNVSTLELGDSALYLCASSLVDRYKDTQYFGPGTRLTVL.

The V and J genes are TRBV7-2 and TRBJ2-7, with TRBD2 matching 8 bases. Trimming cost V 4 bases and J 0 bases; bases outside gene matches: 5. Germline values: CDR1 SGHTA, CDR2 FQGNSA. The CDR3 runs 15 residues. The DNA for the CDR3 is TGTGCCAGCAGCTACGCCGGGACTAGCTCCTACGAGCAGTACTTC. It is translated as CASSYAGTSSYEQYF.

There are a few counts of this clone. V and J are TRBV4-2 and TRBJ2-3, with D tentatively TRBD2 (5 bases). CDR1 and CDR2 from the germline V gene are LGHNA and YNFKEQ. Trimming pared 1 base from V and 6 bases from J, leaving 11 bases between. The CDR3 has 14 amino acids. The DNA for the CDR3 is TGTGCCAGCAGCCAAGCGACTACTTTCGATACGCAGTATTTT. Translated, it gives CASSQATTFDTQYF.

V gene TRBV5-1 combines with J gene TRBJ1-4; D gene ambiguous. V was shortened by 2 bases and J by 8 bases, with 16 bases between the two germline ends. The CDR3 covers 15 residues. The germline CDR1 and CDR2 sequences are SGHRS and YFSETQ. This CDR3 is CASSLRRAQEEKLFF. Here the CDR3 DNA reads TGCGCCAGCAGCTTAAGACGGGCCCAGGAGGAAAAACTGTTTTTT.

This chain uses TRBV7-2 with TRBJ2-2; D gene unclear. Between the trimmed V and J ends, which lost 1 base and 6 bases, there was a span of 9 bases. The CDR3 spans 14 residues. Germline assignment: CDR1 SGHTA and CDR2 FQGNSA. The CDR3 nucleotides are TGTGCCAGCAGCTTAGACCTATTGCCCGGGGAGCTGTTTTTT. It translates to CASSLDLLPGELFF.

V and J are TRBV4-2 and TRBJ2-2, with 13 bases matching TRBD2. CDR1 and CDR2 (germline): LGHNA, YNFKEQ. The ends lost 4 bases at V and 2 bases at J; junction bases unmatched: 7. This CDR3 is 18 amino acids long. CDR3 in DNA: TGTGCCAGCAGCCGGGGACTAGCGGGGCCTTCCAACACCGGGGAGCTGTTTTTT. Its protein is CASSRGLAGPSNTGELFF.

The J gene is TRBJ2-1, the V gene TRBV1. TRBV1 is a pseudogene. The CDR3 covers 20 residues. The CDR3 protein is CTSSQEGAIKASVSYNEQFF. The CDR3 region has the DNA TGCACCAGCAGCCAAGAGGGTGCGATAAAAGCTTCGGTGTCCTACAATGAGCAGTTCTTC.

The chain uses TRBV2 and TRBJ2-1, with 12 bases fitting TRBD2. Germline V lookup: CDR1 SNHLY, CDR2 FYNNEI. This CDR3 is 14 amino acids long. J gave up 5 bases and V 6 bases, and 2 bases lay outside the gene matches. The chain's CDR3 is CASSGLAGNNEQFF. The CDR3 DNA reads TGTGCCAGCAGCGGACTAGCGGGAAACAATGAGCAGTTCTTC.

The gene calls are TRBV7-9 and TRBJ1-1, with D hard to call. The ends were cut back, 3 bases at V and 8 bases at J, with 13 bases in the middle. The CDR3 consists of 13 residues. CDR1 and CDR2 from the germline V gene are SEHNR and FQNEAQ (reference sequence). CDR3 residues: CASSFLPGPEAFF. DNA for the CDR3: TGTGCCAGCAGCTTTCTGCCGGGCCCCGAAGCTTTCTTT.

The chain links TRBV28 to TRBJ2-7; a possible D gene is TRBD2 (6 bases). V shed 0 bases and J shed 8 bases, with 8 bases lying between them. Germline V lookup: CDR1 MDHEN, CDR2 SYDVKM. The CDR3 loop spans 12 amino acids. In nucleotides, the CDR3 is TGTGCCAGCAGTTTATGGGGAGGACAGCAGTACTTC. Encoded protein: CASSLWGGQQYF.

This clone was recorded a few times. The chain recombines TRBV7-9 with TRBJ1-2; unclear D gene. V lost 3 bases and J 1 base, leaving 12 bases between the germline ends. This CDR3 is built from 15 residues. Germline CDR1 reads SEHNR; CDR2 reads FQNEAQ (reference sequence). CDR3 sequence reads: CASSFGLILNYGYTF. For the CDR3, the DNA is TGTGCCAGCAGCTTTGGGCTTATACTTAACTATGGCTACACCTTC.

In this sample, this clone turned up a few times. The J gene is TRBJ2-5, the V gene TRBV5-1, with TRBD2 matching over 8 bases. V was clipped by 1 base and J by 2 bases; unmatched bases: 4. CDR3 length: 15 residues. Germline CDR1 reads SGHRS; CDR2 reads YFSETQ. The DNA of the CDR3 is TGCGCCAGCAGCTTGTTATCTAGCGGGCAAGAGACCCAGTACTTC. Encoded protein: CASSLLSSGQETQYF.

The rearrangement links TRBV2 to TRBJ1-5; tentative D call: TRBD1 (6 bases). The CDR3 spans 15 residues. Between the trimmed V and J ends, which lost 6 bases and 10 bases, there was a span of 22 bases. Germline CDR1 reads SNHLY; CDR2 reads FYNNEI. CDR3 residues: CASRTTGGDTIPQHF. CDR3 coding DNA: TGTGCCAGCAGAACCACTGGGGGGGACACTATACCCCAGCATTTT.